Sequencing of this T cell receptor beta chain was carried out in a study of tumor-infiltrating lymphocytes in primary liver carcinoma. Study as a whole: Sample yields, roughly 3.5 to 7.5 million productive TCRbeta reads, were similar across the tissue types.

Study-wide points: With p = 0.039, the top-250-clone fraction in tumors significantly exceeded that in blood.

About this clonotype itself: Its antigen is currently unknown.

There are 20 residues in the CDR3. V dropped 4 bases and J dropped 5; count of bases not matched to a gene: 22. Germline CDR1 is PRHDT and CDR2 is FYEKMQ (reference sequence). Researchers drew blood RNA from unsorted whole blood and extracted germline DNA as well. The researchers drew approximately 3.7 milliliters of peripheral blood before surgery. Total RNA (approximately 500 ng) served as template for TCR beta cDNA synthesis primed by a constant-region primer. Libraries covering TCR beta were generated through three nested multiplex PCR rounds (using a slightly modified ARM-PCR). Use of TRBV1-TRBV30 forward primers with a C-beta reverse primer characterized the first two PCR rounds, which lasted about 11 cycles each. TCRdb fed the multiplex PCR reads into MiXCR, producing one record per CDR3 protein. The sample records 250,000 to 350,000 distinct CDR3 sequences, roughly 60% being singletons.

The chain links TRBV13 to TRBJ2-7, with 11 bases that match TRBD2. What was sequenced was peripheral blood. The receptor was isolated from a woman aged 30 to 39 with primary liver carcinoma and hepatitis B virus infection. CDR3 sequence reads: CASSSNTIFSGRADMHEQYF. The CDR3 DNA is TGTGCCAGCAGCTCCAATACTATATTTAGCGGGAGGGCCGATATGCACGAGCAGTACTTC.